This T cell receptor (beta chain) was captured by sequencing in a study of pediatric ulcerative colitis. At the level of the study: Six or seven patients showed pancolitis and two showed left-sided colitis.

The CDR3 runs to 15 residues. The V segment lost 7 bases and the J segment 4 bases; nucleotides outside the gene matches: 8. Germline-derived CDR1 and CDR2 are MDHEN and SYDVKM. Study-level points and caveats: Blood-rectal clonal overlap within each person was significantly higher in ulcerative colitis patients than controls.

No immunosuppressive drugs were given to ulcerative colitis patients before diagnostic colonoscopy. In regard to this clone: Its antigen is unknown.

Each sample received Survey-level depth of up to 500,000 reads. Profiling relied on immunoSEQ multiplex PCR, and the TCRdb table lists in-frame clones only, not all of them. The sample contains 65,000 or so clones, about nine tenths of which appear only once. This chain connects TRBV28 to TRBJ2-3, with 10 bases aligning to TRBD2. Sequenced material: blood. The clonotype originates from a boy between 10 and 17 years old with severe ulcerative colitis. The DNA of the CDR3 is TGTGCCAGCATAGAGCTAGCGGGAGCATCAGATACGCAGTATTTT. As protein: CASIELAGASDTQYF.